Judged by frequency, the clone carrying this TCR beta chain is medium-sized (0.01 to 0.1%). Its specificity is not known. The data are from a study of cytomegalovirus exposure and HLA in healthy donors. V lost 7 bases to trimming and J lost 1 base, with 10 bases between them. In germline, CDR1 is SEHNR, CDR2 FQNEAQ (reference sequence). The CDR3 length is 13 residues. PCR involved 60 Vbeta and 13 Jbeta primers. TCRdb's table, derived via immunoSEQ multiplex PCR, lists solely in-frame clones and lacks some. The specimen's table records under 40,000 clones. The study, taken as a whole, reports: With high specificity and sensitivity, the classifier reportedly diagnosed cytomegalovirus status. Most TCRs appeared rarely, but some public TCRs recurred in many donors. What a later analysis showed was that several of the most significant clusters appeared linked to common viral pathogens.

Material: PBMCs. The chain carries TRBV7-9 and TRBJ1-1; D not certain. The sequence was collected from a woman aged 40 to 55 in good health and CMV-seropositive. In DNA form, the CDR3 reads TGTGCCAGCACCGCCCGGGGGAACACTGAAGCTTTCTTT. Its translation is CASTARGNTEAFF.